This T cell receptor beta chain was recovered during a study of CD8+ T cells in alopecia areata. Whole-study findings and limits: Affected lesional scalp, above all in alopecia totalis/universalis, was more clonal than normal scalp. A large proportion of expanded lesional clones were detected persisting in scalp and blood during tofacitinib.

With regard to this clone: Antigen: not known.

The sample's treatment: oral pan-JAK inhibitor, 5-10 mg twice daily. It was from alopecia areata patients that lesional scalp punch biopsies and peripheral blood were collected. The CDR3 sequence is 14 residues long. CDR1 and CDR2 from the germline V gene are MNHEY and SMNVEV (reference sequence). Deletions cut 2 bases from V and 1 base from J, with 8 bases between. cDNA serving as the sequencing template came from extracted, reverse transcribed RNA. The data were produced by immunoSEQ multiplex PCR, yet TCRdb's version contains in-frame clones alone and is incomplete. Among some 200,000 clones listed, 45% to 75% were seen once.

V usage is TRBV27 and J usage is TRBJ1-2; unclear D gene. The sequenced sample was CD4+ T cells sorted from blood, obtained at week 4, from a patient treated with tofacitinib. This clonotype was obtained from a human donor with alopecia areata. CDR3 protein: CASSLRRDNYGYTF. Written as DNA, the CDR3 is TGTGCCAGCAGTTTAAGACGGGATAACTATGGCTACACCTTC.